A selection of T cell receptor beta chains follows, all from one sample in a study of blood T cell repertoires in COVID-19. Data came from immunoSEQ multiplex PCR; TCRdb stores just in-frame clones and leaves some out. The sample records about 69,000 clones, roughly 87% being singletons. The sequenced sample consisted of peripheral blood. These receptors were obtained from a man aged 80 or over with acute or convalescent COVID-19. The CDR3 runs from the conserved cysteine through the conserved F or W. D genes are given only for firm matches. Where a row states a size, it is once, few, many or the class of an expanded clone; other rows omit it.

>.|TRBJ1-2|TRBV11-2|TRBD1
CASSLRQGWNYGYTF
TGTGCCAGCAGTTTACGACAGGGATGGAACTATGGCTACACCTTC
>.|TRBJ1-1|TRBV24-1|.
CATSDPSRGNTEAFF
TGTGCCACCAGTGATCCTAGCAGGGGGAACACTGAAGCTTTCTTT
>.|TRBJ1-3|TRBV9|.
CASSHAQEPRSGNTIYF
TGTGCCAGCAGTCACGCACAGGAACCCCGCTCTGGAAACACCATATATTTT
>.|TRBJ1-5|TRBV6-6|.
CASKSREEFQPQHF
TGTGCCAGCAAGAGTCGGGAGGAATTTCAGCCCCAGCATTTT
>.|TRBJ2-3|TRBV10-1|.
CASSDVGTDTQYF
TGCGCCAGCAGTGATGTCGGCACAGATACGCAGTATTTT
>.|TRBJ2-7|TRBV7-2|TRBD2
CASSPRWSGSYEQYF
TGTGCCAGCAGCCCCCGGTGGAGCGGGAGCTACGAGCAGTACTTC
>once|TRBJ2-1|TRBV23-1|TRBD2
CASSPTSGMWNEQFF
TGCGCCAGCAGTCCAACTAGCGGGATGTGGAATGAGCAGTTCTTC
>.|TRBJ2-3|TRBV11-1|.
CASSLSGEMADTQYF
TGTGCCAGCAGCTTATCCGGGGAGATGGCAGATACGCAGTATTTT
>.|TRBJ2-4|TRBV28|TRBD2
CASSSAGGGNIQYF
TGTGCCAGCAGTTCCGCGGGAGGGGGAAACATTCAGTACTTC
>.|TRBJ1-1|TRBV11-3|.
CASSSRGKTEAFF
TGTGCCAGCAGCAGCAGGGGCAAAACTGAAGCTTTCTTT
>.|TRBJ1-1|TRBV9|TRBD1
CASSPQPGGTTEAFF
TGTGCCAGCAGCCCGCAACCAGGGGGCACCACTGAAGCTTTCTTT
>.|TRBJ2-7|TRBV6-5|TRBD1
CASSSRDRGTYEQYF
TGTGCCAGCAGCTCCCGGGACAGGGGAACCTACGAGCAGTACTTC
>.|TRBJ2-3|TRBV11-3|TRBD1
CASSLQGVATDTQYF
TGTGCCAGCAGCTTACAGGGGGTCGCCACAGATACGCAGTATTTT
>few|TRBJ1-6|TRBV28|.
CASTPTGTSALHF
TGTGCCAGCACCCCTACCGGGACATCGGCCCTCCACTTT
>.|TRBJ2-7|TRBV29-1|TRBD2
CSVETSELSNGEQYF
TGCAGCGTTGAGACTAGCGAGCTCTCCAACGGCGAGCAGTACTTC
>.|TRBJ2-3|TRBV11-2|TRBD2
CASSLDFLTSGRPQDTQYF
TGTGCCAGCAGCTTGGACTTCCTGACTAGCGGGAGGCCCCAAGATACGCAGTATTTT
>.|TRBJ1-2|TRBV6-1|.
CASSLGAAYGYTF
TGTGCCAGCAGTTTAGGGGCAGCGTATGGCTACACCTTC
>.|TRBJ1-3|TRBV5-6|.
CASSFLIEPGNTIYF
TGTGCCAGCAGCTTCCTTATTGAGCCCGGAAACACCATATATTTT
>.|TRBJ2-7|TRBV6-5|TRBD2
CASRVYRGGSYEQYF
TGTGCCAGCAGGGTCTATCGGGGGGGCTCCTACGAGCAGTACTTC
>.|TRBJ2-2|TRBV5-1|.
CASSSSVANTGELFF
TGCGCCAGCAGCTCATCCGTAGCTAACACCGGGGAGCTGTTTTTT
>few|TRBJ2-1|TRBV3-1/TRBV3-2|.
CASSQTGVLEQFF
TGTGCCAGCAGCCAAACGGGGGTCCTTGAGCAGTTCTTC
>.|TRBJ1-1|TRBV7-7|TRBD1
CASSLWTGGNTEAFF
TGTGCCAGCAGCCTCTGGACAGGGGGGAACACTGAAGCTTTCTTT
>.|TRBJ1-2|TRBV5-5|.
CASSLQGLFYTF
TGTGCCAGCAGCTTGCAGGGCCTCTTCTACACCTTC
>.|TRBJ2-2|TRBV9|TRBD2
CASSPTPGLAIFGELFF
TGTGCCAGCAGTCCTACCCCGGGACTAGCAATTTTCGGGGAGCTGTTTTTT
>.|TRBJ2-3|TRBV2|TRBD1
CASSRQGPTDTQYF
TGTGCCAGCAGTCGACAGGGTCCGACAGATACGCAGTATTTT
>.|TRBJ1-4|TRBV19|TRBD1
CASSGTGGNEKLFF
TGTGCCAGTAGTGGGACAGGGGGCAATGAAAAACTGTTTTTT